This entry lists 14 T cell receptor beta chains sequenced from one sample in a study of molecular identifiers for immune sequencing clone quantification. Using its own MiXCR run on the PCR reads, TCRdb lists one record per CDR3 protein. The profile shows hundreds of thousands of distinct CDR3 sequences, 25% of them singletons. Specimen: naive CD8+ T cells from blood, with Jurkat cell RNA spiked in. Subset indicated: FACS-sorted CD8+CD4-CCR7+CD45RA+ naive T cells. The receptor set was obtained from a human donor in good health. Some libraries in this study had Jurkat cell RNA spiked in.

This clonotype was counted ten times or more. V usage is TRBV9 and J usage is TRBJ1-3; D not resolved. The germline V gene has CDR1 SGDLS and CDR2 YYNGEE. V was clipped by 0 bases and J by 0 bases, with 7 bases between them. CDR3 length: 15 amino acids. The CDR3 reads CASSVGTASGNTIYF. The CDR3 DNA follows: TGTGCCAGCAGCGTAGGGACGGCCTCTGGAAACACCATATATTTT.

This clonotype was detected ten times or more. The chain has TRBV4-1 and TRBJ1-5; TRBD1 might be the D (6 bases). Trimming took off 1 base at V and 0 bases at J, with 7 bases between the two ends. This CDR3 region has 15 residues. The germline V gene has CDR1 MGHRA and CDR2 YSYEKL. The CDR3 spells CASSQVQGSNQPQHF. The CDR3 DNA sequence: TGCGCCAGCAGCCAAGTACAGGGTAGCAATCAGCCCCAGCATTTT.

Many counts were recorded for this clonotype. Here the CDR3 DNA reads TGTGCCAGTAGTGACGCAAGTGTGGCAGTCATCCAAGAGACCCAGTACTTC. Its translation: CASSDASVAVIQETQYF. The chain couples TRBV19 to TRBJ2-5; D remains unclear. The CDR3 is 17 residues long. V was shortened by 5 bases and J by 1 base, with 20 bases between the two germline ends. The germline gives CDR1 LNHDA, CDR2 SQIVND (reference sequence).

This clonotype occurred once. A clone one base away is much larger, so this may be a read error. The rearrangement uses TRBV5-6 and TRBJ2-5; D possibly corresponds to TRBD1 (7 bases). The CDR3 is made up of 16 amino acids. Deletions cut 3 bases from V and 9 bases from J, with 24 bases between. Germline V gives CDR1 SGHDT, CDR2 YYEEEE. The CDR3 DNA reads as TGTGCCAGCAGCTCCGAACGCGTGACAGGGACTCCTGCCCAGTACTTC. This translates into CASSSERVTGTPAQYF.

This clonotype was observed a handful of times. The J gene is TRBJ2-7, the V gene TRBV6-2 or TRBV6-3; 10 nucleotides line up with TRBD1. This CDR3 is 13 amino acids long. Germline V lookup: CDR1 MNHEY, CDR2 SVGEGT. V shed 8 bases and J 9 bases; nucleotides not matched to a gene: 10. Here the CDR3 DNA reads TGTGCCAGCTCTGACAGGGGGCCAAGTAGGCAGTACTTC. As protein: CASSDRGPSRQYF.

As for this clonotype: At one of its ends the junction is not consistent with the germline gene, which may arise from a read error. V gene TRBV5-4 combines with J gene TRBJ2-7; TRBD1 aligns across 9 bases. Per the germline V gene, CDR1 is SGHNT and CDR2 is YYREEE (reference sequence). This CDR3 contains 15 residues. CDR3 bases: TGCGCCGGCAGCTTGGTTGGGACAGGGTTCAACGAGCAGTACTTC. Protein sequence: CAGSLVGTGFNEQYF.

This chain uses TRBV7-8 with TRBJ1-5, with D unclear. Germline V gene data show CDR1 as SGHVS and CDR2 as FQNEAQ. This CDR3 comprises 17 residues. V shed 2 bases and J shed 0 bases, with 14 bases lying between them. The CDR3 loop is CASSLMADLYSNQPQHF. CDR3 sequence (DNA): TGTGCCAGCAGCTTAATGGCAGATCTATATAGCAATCAGCCCCAGCATTTT.

This chain links TRBV30 with TRBJ2-7; D is possibly TRBD1 (6 bases). Trimming cost V 3 bases and J 0 bases, with 15 bases left between them. The germline gives CDR1 GTSNPN, CDR2 SVGIG (reference sequence). This CDR3 region has 15 residues. For the CDR3, the DNA is TGTGCCTGGAGCGGACAGTCTGACCGCTCCTACGAGCAGTACTTC. Encoded protein: CAWSGQSDRSYEQYF.

There are many counts of this clonotype. J is TRBJ2-2 and V is TRBV7-9; the D is unclear. V lost 4 bases and J lost 4, with 4 bases in between. This CDR3 contains 12 residues. Per germline, CDR1 SEHNR and CDR2 FQNEAQ (reference sequence). In nucleotides, the CDR3 is TGTGCCAGCAGCTCCTTCACCGGGGAGCTGTTTTTT. Its translation is CASSSFTGELFF.

This chain links TRBV27 with TRBJ2-7; the D call may be TRBD1 or TRBD2 (5 bases each). Trimming cost V 11 bases and J 6 bases, with 23 bases left between them. Germline V lookup: CDR1 MNHEY, CDR2 SMNVEV (reference sequence). This CDR3 region has 14 residues. Here the CDR3 DNA reads TGTGCCGGCGCATCCGGGACCCACGGGGCCGAGCAGTACTTC. This encodes CAGASGTHGAEQYF.

Note on this clonotype: A clone one base away is much larger, so this may be a read error. The chain recombines TRBV7-9 with TRBJ2-3; D might be TRBD1 or TRBD2, each matching 5 bases. Germline loops: CDR1 SEHNR, CDR2 FQNEAQ (reference sequence). The CDR3 is made up of 14 amino acids. The CDR3 loop is CASSLARGPDTQYF. The CDR3 coding sequence is TGTGCCAGCAGCCTAGCAAGGGGTCCAGATACGCAGTATTTT. Full variable domain (remainder filled in from reference TRBV7-9 and TRBJ2-3): DTGVSQNPRHKITKRGQNVTFRCDPISEHNRLYWYRQTLGQGPEFLTYFQNEAQLEKSRLLSDRFSAERPKGSFSTLEIQRTEQGDSAMYLCASSLARGPDTQYFGPGTRLTVL.

The chain recombines TRBV27 with TRBJ2-7; 7 bases map to TRBD2. CDR1 and CDR2 (germline): MNHEY, SMNVEV (reference sequence). The CDR3 length is 13 residues. J lost 3 bases, V lost 5 bases, and 4 bases had no gene match. CDR3 in DNA: TGTGCCAGCAGTCCACTAGCGTTCTACGAGCAGTACTTC. Translating gives CASSPLAFYEQYF.

A note on this clonotype: A much larger clone lies a single base off, so this may be a read error. The rearrangement uses TRBV28 and TRBJ1-2; D is undetermined. The CDR3 is 12 amino acids. V was cut by 10 bases and J by 4 bases, with 13 bases left in between. Germline assignment: CDR1 MDHEN and CDR2 SYDVKM. CDR3 sequence: CATHYRSYGYTF. DNA of the CDR3: TGTGCCACTCATTATAGATCCTATGGCTACACCTTC.

In regard to this clonotype: It is unclear where the CDR3 begins or ends on the DNA, so no DNA is shown, and the CDR3 is as TCRdb lists it. The chain joins TRBV27 to TRBJ2-7; the D call in the table, TRBD1, was not verified against the DNA. Inclusive of both ends, the CDR3 amounts to 17 amino acids. In germline, CDR1 is MNHEY, CDR2 SMNVEV (reference sequence). The CDR3 is CASSLLVGTGAIYEPYF.